Listed below are T cell receptor beta chains from one sample, sequenced in a study of beta chain features in type 1 diabetes. TCRdb's table, derived via immunoSEQ multiplex PCR, lists solely in-frame clones and lacks some. Among 550,000 to 850,000 clones listed, roughly 12% were seen once. Input material: naive CD4+ T cells from blood. These receptors were obtained from a man between 18 and 35 years old with type 1 diabetes. CDR3s include the opening cysteine and the closing phenylalanine or tryptophan. Each record gives: J gene, D gene, clone size, V gene, CDR3 protein, CDR3 DNA. The D gene is left open where the match is weak. For some rows the clone size is stated as once, few or many, or as a class when expanded; others skip it.

TRBJ2-1,TRBD2,once,TRBV7-2,CASSPLGGGLHNEQFF,TGTGCCAGCAGCCCCCTCGGGGGGGGCCTCCACAATGAGCAGTTCTTC
TRBJ1-1,.,few,TRBV4-2,CASSQDFTGNTEAFF,TGTGCCAGCAGCCAAGATTTCACAGGCAACACTGAAGCTTTCTTT
TRBJ2-7,.,.,TRBV29-1,CSVLRTESYEQYF,TGCAGCGTTCTTAGGACCGAGTCCTACGAGCAGTACTTC
TRBJ1-2,.,.,TRBV18,CASSPPGINYGYTF,TGTGCCAGCTCACCCCCCGGGATTAACTATGGCTACACCTTC
TRBJ1-5,.,.,TRBV28,CAASGLRRNQPQHF,TGTGCCGCATCCGGACTTAGGCGCAATCAGCCCCAGCATTTT
TRBJ2-5,.,.,TRBV19,CASSIRLGETQYF,TGTGCCAGTAGTATCCGCCTCGGAGAGACCCAGTACTTC
TRBJ2-2,.,few,TRBV30,CAQTSFSGELFF,TGTGCCCAGACTAGTTTCTCCGGGGAGCTGTTTTTT
TRBJ1-2,TRBD1,few,TRBV12-5,CASGKGTGNIYGYTF,TGTGCTAGTGGGAAAGGGACAGGGAATATTTATGGCTACACCTTC
TRBJ1-1,.,.,TRBV5-1,CASSLAGGVIEAFF,TGCGCCAGCAGCTTGGCGGGGGGCGTCATTGAAGCTTTCTTT
TRBJ1-1,.,.,TRBV18,CASSPPSGQNTEAFF,TGTGCCAGCTCACCACCGAGCGGACAGAACACTGAAGCTTTCTTT
TRBJ1-1,TRBD1,.,TRBV6-5,CASSAPDRGHTEAFF,TGTGCCAGCAGTGCCCCGGACAGGGGGCACACTGAAGCTTTCTTT
TRBJ1-1,.,.,TRBV7-9,CASSLVGLPNTEAFF,TGTGCCAGCAGCTTAGTGGGACTGCCGAACACTGAAGCTTTCTTT
TRBJ2-3,TRBD2,.,TRBV19,CASSTPLAGVRDTQYF,TGTGCCAGTAGTACCCCCCTAGCGGGGGTAAGGGATACGCAGTATTTT
TRBJ2-3,TRBD2,few,TRBV2,CASSDGLAETDTQYF,TGTGCCAGCAGTGATGGGCTAGCGGAAACAGATACGCAGTATTTT
TRBJ1-1,.,.,TRBV6-5,CASSYLQGEAFF,TGTGCCAGCAGTTACCTGCAAGGTGAAGCTTTCTTT
TRBJ2-1,.,.,TRBV30,CAWSVGGDNEQFF,TGTGCCTGGAGTGTAGGAGGGGACAATGAGCAGTTCTTC
TRBJ1-5,TRBD1,.,TRBV6-1,CASSPTGSGDQPQHF,TGTGCCAGCAGCCCGACAGGGTCGGGGGATCAGCCCCAGCATTTT
TRBJ2-5,TRBD2,.,TRBV5-6,CASSSLAGASQETQYF,TGTGCCAGCAGCTCACTAGCGGGGGCCTCTCAAGAGACCCAGTACTTC
TRBJ2-4,.,few,TRBV19,CASSPGGPGNIQYF,TGTGCCAGTAGCCCAGGGGGGCCTGGGAACATTCAGTACTTC
TRBJ2-3,.,few,TRBV28,CASSPLTTGLLSTDTQYF,TGTGCCAGCAGTCCTCTCACCACAGGACTACTAAGCACAGATACGCAGTATTTT
TRBJ1-2,TRBD1,.,TRBV6-6,CATLDRVLDGYTF,TGTGCCACCCTCGACAGGGTTCTAGATGGCTACACCTTC
TRBJ2-1,.,.,TRBV9,CASKARGDNEQFF,TGTGCCAGCAAAGCCAGGGGAGACAATGAGCAGTTCTTC
TRBJ1-6,.,few,TRBV4-2,CASSQDNESEDNSPLHF,TGTGCCAGCAGCCAAGATAATGAGAGTGAAGATAATTCACCCCTCCACTTT
TRBJ1-4,.,.,TRBV30,CASSWASEKLFF,TGTGCCTCCTCCTGGGCGAGTGAAAAACTGTTTTTT
TRBJ1-6,TRBD1,few,TRBV6-6,CASSYPQGVLHF,TGTGCCAGCAGTTACCCGCAGGGGGTACTCCACTTT
TRBJ2-3,TRBD1,few,TRBV6-6,CASSGQGAVGTDTQYF,TGTGCCAGCAGCGGGCAGGGGGCAGTGGGCACAGATACGCAGTATTTT
TRBJ1-1,.,few,TRBV6-5,CASSYSERSDTEAFF,TGTGCCAGCAGTTACTCGGAGAGGTCGGACACTGAAGCTTTCTTT
TRBJ2-7,TRBD1,.,TRBV2,CASFRGLGYEQYF,TGTGCCAGTTTCAGGGGGCTGGGGTACGAGCAGTACTTC
TRBJ1-1,.,few,TRBV18,CASSPSTGNTEAFF,TGTGCCAGCTCGCCATCGACAGGGAACACTGAAGCTTTCTTT
TRBJ1-4,.,.,TRBV6-1,CASSVQQGRTNEKLFF,TGTGCCAGCAGTGTTCAACAGGGACGAACTAATGAAAAACTGTTTTTT
TRBJ1-2,TRBD1,.,TRBV9,CASTRGRVYGYTF,TGTGCCAGCACCAGGGGGCGCGTCTATGGCTACACCTTC
TRBJ1-6,.,.,TRBV7-2,CASSSDSMNSPLHF,TGTGCCAGCAGCTCGGACAGTATGAATTCACCCCTCCACTTT
TRBJ2-3,.,.,TRBV6-5,CASIDVSDTQYF,TGTGCCAGCATTGACGTTTCAGATACGCAGTATTTT
TRBJ1-3,.,.,TRBV7-9,CASSPRALNTIYF,TGTGCCAGCAGCCCGAGAGCCCTAAACACCATATATTTT
TRBJ1-1,.,few,TRBV28,CASRGPGGGNTEAFF,TGTGCCAGTAGGGGCCCGGGGGGCGGTAACACTGAAGCTTTCTTT
TRBJ2-5,TRBD2,.,TRBV25-1,CASSAQRGNQETQYF,TGTGCCAGCAGTGCCCAGCGGGGGAACCAAGAGACCCAGTACTTC
TRBJ2-1,.,few,TRBV2,CASRASVGNEQFF,TGTGCCAGCAGGGCCAGCGTGGGGAATGAGCAGTTCTTC
TRBJ2-3,.,few,TRBV2,CASSTSTDTQYF,TGTGCCAGCAGTACTAGCACAGATACGCAGTATTTT
TRBJ2-7,.,.,TRBV27,CASSTGTGPYEQYF,TGTGCCAGCAGTACCGGGACTGGGCCCTACGAGCAGTACTTC
TRBJ1-1,.,.,TRBV5-1,CASSSRQDTEAFF,TGCGCCAGCAGCTCAAGACAGGACACTGAAGCTTTCTTT
TRBJ1-2,.,few,TRBV5-1,CASSSQEDDGYTF,TGCGCCAGCAGCTCTCAGGAAGATGATGGCTACACCTTC
TRBJ2-5,.,few,TRBV19,CASGATQETQYF,TGTGCCAGTGGGGCCACGCAAGAGACCCAGTACTTC
TRBJ1-2,.,few,TRBV28,CASRVGPSILGWGYTF,TGTGCCAGCAGAGTTGGTCCGTCCATCCTAGGATGGGGCTACACCTTC
TRBJ1-2,.,few,TRBV5-1,CASSLSQYYGYTF,TGCGCCAGCAGCTTGTCCCAGTACTATGGCTACACCTTC
TRBJ2-5,.,few,TRBV7-9,CASSFERAKQETQYF,TGTGCCAGCAGCTTTGAGCGGGCGAAACAAGAGACCCAGTACTTC
TRBJ2-3,.,few,TRBV9,CASSVVTDTQYF,TGTGCCAGCAGCGTAGTTACGGATACGCAGTATTTT
TRBJ2-3,TRBD1,few,TRBV7-7,CASSIAGTGGDTQYF,TGTGCCAGCAGCATAGCCGGGACAGGGGGCGATACGCAGTATTTT
TRBJ2-7,.,few,TRBV19,CASSTSTGGFYEQYF,TGTGCCAGTAGTACATCGACCGGAGGTTTCTACGAGCAGTACTTC
TRBJ2-3,.,few,TRBV2,CASSPGRSTDTQYF,TGTGCCAGCAGCCCCGGAAGGAGCACAGATACGCAGTATTTT
TRBJ1-1,.,.,TRBV6-1,CASSGYSNTEAFF,TGTGCCAGCAGTGGGTACAGTAACACTGAAGCTTTCTTT
TRBJ1-4,.,.,TRBV7-9,CASSSRGTNEKLFF,TGTGCCAGCAGCTCCCGGGGTACCAATGAAAAACTGTTTTTT
TRBJ1-2,.,.,TRBV30,CAWSSRLSYGYTF,TGTGCCTGGAGTTCTAGATTATCCTATGGCTACACCTTC
TRBJ1-6,.,.,TRBV18,CASSPSGDNSPLHF,TGTGCCAGCTCACCCTCCGGTGATAATTCACCCCTCCACTTT
TRBJ1-4,.,few,TRBV19,CASHHSATNEKLFF,TGTGCCAGTCATCACAGTGCAACTAATGAAAAACTGTTTTTT
TRBJ1-3,.,.,TRBV25-1,CASSENYLGNTIYF,TGTGCCAGCAGTGAAAACTACCTGGGAAACACCATATATTTT
TRBJ2-7,.,few,TRBV20-1,CSAGGYEQYF,TGCAGTGCCGGGGGATACGAGCAGTACTTC
TRBJ1-2,.,.,TRBV13,CASSLKGQFYGYTF,TGTGCCAGCAGCTTAAAGGGGCAGTTCTATGGCTACACCTTC
TRBJ1-1,.,few,TRBV30,CAWSVEGMTEAFF,TGTGCCTGGAGTGTAGAAGGGATGACTGAAGCTTTCTTT
TRBJ2-7,.,.,TRBV28,CASSSTGQPTYEQYF,TGTGCCAGCAGTTCAACAGGTCAACCCACCTACGAGCAGTACTTC
TRBJ2-1,TRBD1,.,TRBV19,CASSWTGENYNEQFF,TGTGCCAGTAGTTGGACAGGGGAAAATTACAATGAGCAGTTCTTC